A selection of T cell receptor beta chains follows, all from one sample in a study of cytomegalovirus exposure and HLA in healthy donors. Clones were read by immunoSEQ multiplex PCR, and TCRdb kept only the in-frame ones, dropping some. The sample has around 200,000 clones; around 77% are singletons. The material sequenced was PBMCs. These receptors originate from a man aged 30 to 45 in good health and CMV-seronegative. CDR3s include the opening cysteine and the closing phenylalanine or tryptophan. A D gene is named only where the DNA matches it firmly. Some rows mark clone size as missing; the rest say once, few, many or name a class of expanded clone.

D gene	V gene	clone size	J gene	CDR3 DNA	CDR3 protein
.	TRBV5-5	.	TRBJ1-4	TGTGCCAGCAGCCTAACTTCGACAGGCTTCGGGGAAAAACTGTTTTTT	CASSLTSTGFGEKLFF
.	TRBV11-2	once	TRBJ2-7	TGTGCCAGCAGCTTAAACAGGGACTACGAGCAGTACTTC	CASSLNRDYEQYF
TRBD2	TRBV4-1	.	TRBJ2-7	TGCGCCAGCAGCCAAGATAGGGACCCAGGGACTAGCGGGAGGAACTCCTACGAGCAGTACTTC	CASSQDRDPGTSGRNSYEQYF
.	TRBV28	.	TRBJ2-7	TGTGCCAGCAGTTTAGAGTTCTACGAGCAGTACTTC	CASSLEFYEQYF
.	TRBV2	.	TRBJ2-3	TGTGCCAGCAAACTAGTACCGGCGATTGATACGCAGTATTTT	CASKLVPAIDTQYF
TRBD2	TRBV4-1	once	TRBJ2-7	TGCGCCAGCAGCCAACCGGCTAGCGGGAGCTACGAGCAGTACTTC	CASSQPASGSYEQYF
.	TRBV7-3	.	TRBJ1-1	TGTGCCAGCAGCCCAAGGGGGAACACTGAAGCTTTCTTT	CASSPRGNTEAFF
.	TRBV29-1	.	TRBJ2-7	TGCAGCGTTGAAGGGCCCTCCTACGAGCAGTACTTC	CSVEGPSYEQYF
TRBD1	TRBV29-1	.	TRBJ1-1	TGCAGCGTTTCGGACAGGGCGAACACTGAAGCTTTCTTT	CSVSDRANTEAFF
.	TRBV6-5	.	TRBJ2-7	TGTGCCAGCAGTTACGGTTTCCAGGTCGGCTACGAGCAGTACTTC	CASSYGFQVGYEQYF
TRBD2	TRBV5-1	.	TRBJ2-7	TGCGCCAGCAGCTTAGCGGGAGTCACGTACGAGCAGTACTTC	CASSLAGVTYEQYF
.	TRBV11-2	.	TRBJ2-5	TGTGCCAGCAGCTTATACGGGGGAGTTGGGGAGACCCAGTACTTC	CASSLYGGVGETQYF
TRBD2	TRBV19	.	TRBJ2-7	TGTGCCAGTATTAGCGGGCGATCGGGCGAGCAGTACTTC	CASISGRSGEQYF
.	TRBV27	.	TRBJ1-1	TGTGCCAGCAGTCTCTGGGCCGGGAACACTGAAGCTTTCTTT	CASSLWAGNTEAFF
.	TRBV10-3	.	TRBJ2-2	TGTGCCATCAGTGTGAGGTACGGAGACACCGGGGAGCTGTTTTTT	CAISVRYGDTGELFF
.	TRBV28	once	TRBJ1-2	TGTGCCAGCAGTCCTCGGACTTCTCTGGGGTATGGCTACACCTTC	CASSPRTSLGYGYTF
TRBD1	TRBV4-2	.	TRBJ2-2	TGTGCCAGCAGCCAAGAGAGTATCGCCAGGGGGCGAATAGTCGCCGGGGAGCTGTTTTTT	CASSQESIARGRIVAGELFF
TRBD2	TRBV27	few	TRBJ2-2	TGTGCCAGCAGTTTACCCGGGAGCGGGAGGGTCGCCGGGGAGCTGTTTTTT	CASSLPGSGRVAGELFF
TRBD1	TRBV28	.	TRBJ1-1	TGTGCCAGCAGTGGGACAGGGGCGGTGACTGAAGCTTTCTTT	CASSGTGAVTEAFF
.	TRBV18	.	TRBJ2-2	TGTGCCAGCTCACCAACACTCAGGGGGGACACCGGGGAGCTGTTTTTT	CASSPTLRGDTGELFF
TRBD1	TRBV6-1	.	TRBJ2-7	TGTGCCAGCAGTGTGGACAGGGGCTACGAGCAGTACTTC	CASSVDRGYEQYF
.	TRBV4-1	.	TRBJ2-1	TGCGCCAGCAGCCAAGAGGGTACGGGAAGATCCTACAATGAGCAGTTCTTC	CASSQEGTGRSYNEQFF
TRBD1	TRBV7-9	.	TRBJ2-1	TGTGCCAGCAGCTTAGATAGGACAGGGGGTTACAATGAGCAGTTCTTC	CASSLDRTGGYNEQFF
TRBD2	TRBV2	once	TRBJ2-1	TGTGCCAGCAGTGCAGGACTAGCCCACAATGAGCAGTTCTTC	CASSAGLAHNEQFF
.	TRBV12-1	.	TRBJ2-6	TGTGCCAGCAGCTTCGGGACACATCACTCTGGGGCCAACGTCCTGACTTTC	CASSFGTHHSGANVLTF
.	TRBV27	.	TRBJ2-1	TGTGCCAGCTCCACTAGCTACTCCTACAATGAGCAGTTCTTC	CASSTSYSYNEQFF
.	TRBV5-1	.	TRBJ1-2	TGCGCCAGCAGCTTGACAGGTGGGGGGATGGATGGCTACACCTTC	CASSLTGGGMDGYTF
.	TRBV27	.	TRBJ1-5	TGTGCCAGCAGTCCCGGGGAGGTATCTTCACAGCCCCAGCATTTT	CASSPGEVSSQPQHF
.	TRBV28	few	TRBJ2-7	TGTGCCAGCAGTCCCCCGGGGAGGGGGTCCTACGAGCAGTACTTC	CASSPPGRGSYEQYF
TRBD1	TRBV19	.	TRBJ2-1	TGTGCCAGTAGTCCTACAGGGGGGACACACAATGAGCAGTTCTTC	CASSPTGGTHNEQFF
TRBD1	TRBV5-1	.	TRBJ2-5	TGCGCCAGCAGCCACCGGGACAGGGGGCAAGAGACCCAGTACTTC	CASSHRDRGQETQYF
TRBD2	TRBV10-1	.	TRBJ2-3	TGCGCCAGCAGGGCTAGCGGGACCACAGATACGCAGTATTTT	CASRASGTTDTQYF
.	TRBV11-3	.	TRBJ1-1	TGTGCCAGCAGCTTAGATTCCCCGGGGAGCGGGGGGAACACTGAAGCTTTCTTT	CASSLDSPGSGGNTEAFF